This TCR beta chain derives from a study of T cells in Graves' hyperthyroidism and ophthalmopathy. Patients with uncontrolled infections, other autoimmune diseases, pregnancy or lactation were excluded. This clonotype was observed at least ten times. RNA transcripts yielded amplified TCR beta CDR3 regions. With the HTBI primer set, the TCR CDR3 went through a first round of RT-PCR. MiXCR was run by TCRdb on the multiplex PCR reads, yielding one entry per CDR3 protein. The sample carries under 450,000 distinct CDR3 sequences, 15% to 17% recorded once. The CDR3 contains 16 residues. V gave up 0 bases and J gave up 0 bases; unmatched junction bases: 6. Germline CDR1 reads DFQATT; CDR2 reads SNEGSKA (reference sequence).

Input material: blood. The sequence came from a woman between 18 and 30 years old with Graves' hyperthyroidism. The chain is built from TRBV20-1 and TRBJ2-3, with 7 bases matching TRBD2. The CDR3 DNA reads as TGCAGTGCTAGAGATTGGCGCGGGGGAAGCACAGATACGCAGTATTTT. Translation gives CSARDWRGGSTDTQYF.